A selection of T cell receptor beta chains follows, all from one sample in a study of a mutant IDH1 vaccine in newly diagnosed glioma. TCRdb keeps only in-frame clones here, not all; method: immunoSEQ multiplex PCR. There are tens of thousands of clones in the sample; roughly 80% occur only once, and approximately 8% lies in the top ten. This specimen was PBMCs, taken from a glioma patient treated with radiotherapy, temozolomide or both. All receptors derive from a woman aged 45-65 years with glioma. The conserved cysteine and the conserved F or W are not part of the CDR3 here. Fields, in order: clone size, V gene, D gene, CDR3 length, J gene, CDR3 protein. D genes are given only for firm matches. Only some rows state a clone size, as once, few, many or a class for expanded clones.

clone_size: NA; v_call: TRBV27; d_call: TRBD1; cdr3_length: 11; j_call: TRBJ2-5; cdr3_aa: ASSKQGQETQY
clone_size: once; v_call: TRBV6-5; d_call: NA; cdr3_length: 11; j_call: TRBJ2-3; cdr3_aa: ASSVTVYDTQY
clone_size: NA; v_call: TRBV27; d_call: TRBD1; cdr3_length: 11; j_call: TRBJ1-1; cdr3_aa: ASRRDREAEAF
clone_size: NA; v_call: TRBV6-5; d_call: NA; cdr3_length: 13; j_call: TRBJ2-1; cdr3_aa: ASSLDRRMNNEQF
clone_size: NA; v_call: TRBV27; d_call: TRBD2; cdr3_length: 16; j_call: TRBJ2-3; cdr3_aa: ASSLSLIAGASTDTQY
clone_size: NA; v_call: TRBV14; d_call: NA; cdr3_length: 10; j_call: TRBJ1-1; cdr3_aa: ASSRSNTEAF
clone_size: NA; v_call: TRBV9; d_call: NA; cdr3_length: 11; j_call: TRBJ2-1; cdr3_aa: ASSVEARNEQF
clone_size: once; v_call: TRBV2; d_call: NA; cdr3_length: 13; j_call: TRBJ1-1; cdr3_aa: ASRVGTLGNTEAF
clone_size: NA; v_call: TRBV9; d_call: TRBD1; cdr3_length: 13; j_call: TRBJ2-5; cdr3_aa: ASSVGGTGEETQY
clone_size: NA; v_call: TRBV19; d_call: NA; cdr3_length: 13; j_call: TRBJ1-5; cdr3_aa: ASSISEYSNQPQH
clone_size: NA; v_call: TRBV5-4; d_call: TRBD1; cdr3_length: 15; j_call: TRBJ2-2; cdr3_aa: ASSLGGTGGLTGELF
clone_size: once; v_call: TRBV29-1; d_call: NA; cdr3_length: 10; j_call: TRBJ2-2; cdr3_aa: SVDLTTGELF
clone_size: NA; v_call: TRBV15; d_call: TRBD2; cdr3_length: 15; j_call: TRBJ2-1; cdr3_aa: ATSRDPPSGSYNEQF
clone_size: NA; v_call: TRBV6-1; d_call: NA; cdr3_length: 11; j_call: TRBJ2-7; cdr3_aa: ASSLTESYEQY
clone_size: NA; v_call: TRBV2; d_call: NA; cdr3_length: 10; j_call: TRBJ2-2; cdr3_aa: ASSSYTGELF
clone_size: once; v_call: TRBV25-1; d_call: TRBD1; cdr3_length: 16; j_call: TRBJ1-1; cdr3_aa: ASSESVDRVGENTEAF
clone_size: NA; v_call: TRBV19; d_call: NA; cdr3_length: 12; j_call: TRBJ2-7; cdr3_aa: ASSIVGATYEQY
clone_size: NA; v_call: TRBV5-1; d_call: TRBD2; cdr3_length: 14; j_call: TRBJ2-1; cdr3_aa: ASSQTSGGRHSEQF
clone_size: NA; v_call: TRBV19; d_call: TRBD1; cdr3_length: 13; j_call: TRBJ1-1; cdr3_aa: ASSTAGTGGTEAF
clone_size: NA; v_call: TRBV19; d_call: TRBD1; cdr3_length: 17; j_call: TRBJ2-6; cdr3_aa: ASNSRSGQGRSGANVLT
clone_size: NA; v_call: TRBV27; d_call: TRBD2; cdr3_length: 13; j_call: TRBJ2-5; cdr3_aa: ASTWTSGGQETQY
clone_size: NA; v_call: TRBV27; d_call: TRBD1; cdr3_length: 12; j_call: TRBJ1-2; cdr3_aa: ASSDTGGGYGYT
clone_size: once; v_call: TRBV6-5; d_call: NA; cdr3_length: 13; j_call: TRBJ1-2; cdr3_aa: ASSSEVRGNYGYT
clone_size: NA; v_call: TRBV9; d_call: NA; cdr3_length: 12; j_call: TRBJ2-5; cdr3_aa: ASSVGVSAETQY
clone_size: NA; v_call: TRBV5-1; d_call: TRBD1; cdr3_length: 14; j_call: TRBJ2-1; cdr3_aa: ASSQGQKESHNEQF
clone_size: NA; v_call: TRBV7-2; d_call: TRBD2; cdr3_length: 14; j_call: TRBJ2-7; cdr3_aa: ASTSLDSGGAYEQY
clone_size: NA; v_call: TRBV19; d_call: NA; cdr3_length: 13; j_call: TRBJ1-1; cdr3_aa: ASSKGDLVGTEAF
clone_size: NA; v_call: TRBV27; d_call: NA; cdr3_length: 10; j_call: TRBJ1-2; cdr3_aa: ATVEGRDGYT
clone_size: once; v_call: TRBV4-1; d_call: TRBD1; cdr3_length: 13; j_call: TRBJ2-1; cdr3_aa: ASSQMGQGRGEQF
clone_size: NA; v_call: TRBV6-1; d_call: TRBD1; cdr3_length: 13; j_call: TRBJ2-1; cdr3_aa: ASSLQGPQYNEQF
clone_size: NA; v_call: TRBV2; d_call: NA; cdr3_length: 9; j_call: TRBJ1-4; cdr3_aa: ASSPHEKLF
clone_size: NA; v_call: TRBV10-3; d_call: NA; cdr3_length: 14; j_call: TRBJ1-1; cdr3_aa: AISVSGRRMNTEAF
clone_size: NA; v_call: TRBV5-4; d_call: TRBD2; cdr3_length: 14; j_call: TRBJ2-1; cdr3_aa: ASSPRVGRGGSEQF
clone_size: NA; v_call: TRBV9; d_call: TRBD1; cdr3_length: 13; j_call: TRBJ1-2; cdr3_aa: ASSGESTGGNGYT
clone_size: NA; v_call: TRBV6-6; d_call: NA; cdr3_length: 11; j_call: TRBJ2-1; cdr3_aa: ASSYLKYNEQF
clone_size: NA; v_call: TRBV5-1; d_call: TRBD1; cdr3_length: 14; j_call: TRBJ1-6; cdr3_aa: ASSADNGTGRSPLH